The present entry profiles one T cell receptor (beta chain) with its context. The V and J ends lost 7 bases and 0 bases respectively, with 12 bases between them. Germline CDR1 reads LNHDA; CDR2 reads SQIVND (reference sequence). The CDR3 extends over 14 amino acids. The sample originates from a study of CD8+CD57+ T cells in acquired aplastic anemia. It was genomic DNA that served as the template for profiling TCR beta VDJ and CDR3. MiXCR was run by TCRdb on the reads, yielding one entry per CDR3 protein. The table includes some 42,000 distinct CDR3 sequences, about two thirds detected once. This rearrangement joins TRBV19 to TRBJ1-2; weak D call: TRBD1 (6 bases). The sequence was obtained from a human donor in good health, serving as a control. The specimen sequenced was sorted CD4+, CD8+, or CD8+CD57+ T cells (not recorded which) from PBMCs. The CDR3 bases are TGTGCCAGTACCCCCGGACAGACTAACTATGGCTACACCTTC. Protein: CASTPGQTNYGYTF.